This T cell receptor beta chain was captured by sequencing in a study of vaccination and CD4 T cells after COVID-19. As for the study in general: Ranging from 14 to 241, the interval between dose two and post-vaccine sampling had a median of approximately 70 days.

Study-level findings and limits: Median SARS-CoV-2-reactive clonotype numbers went up from about 20 to 38, but not significantly.

Comment on this clonotype: What it binds is unknown.

Germline CDR1 MNHNS, CDR2 SASEGT. The CDR3 has 9 residues. The treatment denotes: roughly 10-day PBMC culture with coronavirus spike peptide pools or control peptides (ViraFEST assay). Researchers collected the unexposed donor's CD4+ T cells before the COVID-19 pandemic (2011-2018). ViraFEST stimulated the growth of antigen-specific T cells using peptide pools and subsequently profiled their TCRs by sequencing. About 1.8 million PBMCs went into each well for culture with 7.5 to 10 IU/ml IL-2 and 10 ug/ml peptide pools. The study sequenced cultured CD4+ T cell DNA using the Oncomine TCR Beta short-read assay. TCRdb used MiXCR to reprocess the PCR reads, holding one entry per CDR3 protein. Counted here are 5,500 to 7,000 distinct CDR3 sequences, under 60% occurring once; the ten biggest clones make up more than 20%.

Sequences were obtained from CD4+ T cells from blood, cultured in vitro. This chain links TRBV6-1 with TRBJ1-1; the D is unclear. The source of this sequence is a human donor in good health. DNA of the CDR3: TGTGCATGTGCCCTTTGGGCTTTCTTT. It is translated as CACALWAFF.